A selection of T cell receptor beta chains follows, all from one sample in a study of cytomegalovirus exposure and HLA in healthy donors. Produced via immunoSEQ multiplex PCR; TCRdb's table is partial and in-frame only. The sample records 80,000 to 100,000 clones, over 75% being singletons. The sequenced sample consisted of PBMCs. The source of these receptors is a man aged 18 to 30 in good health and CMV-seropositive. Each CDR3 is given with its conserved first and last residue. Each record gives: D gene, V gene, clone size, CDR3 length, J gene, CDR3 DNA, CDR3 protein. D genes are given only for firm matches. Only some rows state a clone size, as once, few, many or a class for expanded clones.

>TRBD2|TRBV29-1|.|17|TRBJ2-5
TGCAGCCTCACCTTAGCGGGAGGAGGCGGGCTGGGAGAGACCCAGTACTTC
CSLTLAGGGGLGETQYF
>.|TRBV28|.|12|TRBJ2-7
TGTGCCAGCAGTCCTCCTGTCTACGAGCAGTACTTC
CASSPPVYEQYF
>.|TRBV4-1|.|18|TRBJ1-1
TGCGCCAGCAGCCAGCCCGTGGCAGGGGATGGGATTGGCACTGAAGCTTTCTTT
CASSQPVAGDGIGTEAFF
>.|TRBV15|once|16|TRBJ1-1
TGTGCCACCAGCGGAAGAGCTCGCAGGGCGAACACTGAAGCTTTCTTT
CATSGRARRANTEAFF
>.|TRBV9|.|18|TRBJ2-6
TGTGCCAGCAGCGTAGGTGGCAGGGTGCGAACTGGGGCCAACGTCCTGACTTTC
CASSVGGRVRTGANVLTF
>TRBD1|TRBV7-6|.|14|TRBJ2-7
TGTGCCAGCAGCTTAGAGGACAGGGGTTACGAGCAGTACTTC
CASSLEDRGYEQYF
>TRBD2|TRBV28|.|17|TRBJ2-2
TGTGCCAGCAGCCCATCCTCAAGCGGGAGAAACACCGGGGAGCTGTTTTTT
CASSPSSSGRNTGELFF
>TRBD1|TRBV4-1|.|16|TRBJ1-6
TGCGCCAGCAGCCAGAGCGACAGGGGGCTTAATTCACCCCTCCACTTT
CASSQSDRGLNSPLHF
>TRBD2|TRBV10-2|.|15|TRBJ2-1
TGCGCCAGCAGGGGACTAGCGGGACCCTACAATGAGCAGTTCTTC
CASRGLAGPYNEQFF
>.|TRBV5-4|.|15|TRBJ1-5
TGTGCCAGCAGCTTGGCTCCGGGGGAAAATCAGCCCCAGCATTTT
CASSLAPGENQPQHF
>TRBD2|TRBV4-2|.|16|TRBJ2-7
TGTGCCAGCAGCCAAGAACCTAGCGGGGCACCCTACGAGCAGTACTTC
CASSQEPSGAPYEQYF
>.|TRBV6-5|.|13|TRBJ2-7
TGTGCCAGCAATCCGCCAGACTTCTACGAGCAGTACTTC
CASNPPDFYEQYF
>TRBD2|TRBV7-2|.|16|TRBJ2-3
TGTGCCAGCAGACTCGGACTAGCGGGAGGGCCTGGTACGCAGTATTTT
CASRLGLAGGPGTQYF
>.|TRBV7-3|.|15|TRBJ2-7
TGTGCCAGCAGCTTAGAGGGGGGGGGTCCCTACGAGCAGTACTTC
CASSLEGGGPYEQYF
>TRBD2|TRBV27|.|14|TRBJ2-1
TGTGCCAGCAGTTCGGGCGGGGGAATCAATGAGCAGTTCTTC
CASSSGGGINEQFF
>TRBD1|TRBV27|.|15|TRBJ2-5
TGTGCCAGCAGTCACGACAGGGGGTGGGTCGAGACCCAGTACTTC
CASSHDRGWVETQYF
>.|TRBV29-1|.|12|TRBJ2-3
TGCAGCGGAGTCCAGGGTGCAGATACGCAGTATTTT
CSGVQGADTQYF